The 9 T cell receptor beta chains in this list originate from one sample, sequenced in a study of T cell responses to AZD1222 COVID-19 vaccine. Libraries were prepared by immunoSEQ multiplex PCR; TCRdb keeps only in-frame clonotypes and omits some of them. Of about 83,000 clones listed, approximately 90% were seen once; the top ten hold approximately 4.5%. The sequencing here drew on peripheral blood, taken on day 0 of MenACWY control vaccination. All receptors come from an adult in good health.

This clone showed up just a few times. The gene calls are TRBV27 and TRBJ1-2; TRBD1 matches 7 bases. Trimming removed 5 bases from V and 2 bases from J; junction bases left unmatched: 5. Germline V gene sequence: CDR1 MNHEY, CDR2 SMNVEV (reference sequence). The CDR3 consists of 14 residues. CDR3 sequence: CASSPGQLNYGYTF. In DNA, the CDR3 is TGTGCCAGCAGTCCGGGACAGCTGAACTATGGCTACACCTTC.

The gene calls are TRBV2 and TRBJ2-3; D not resolved. Germline V gene sequence: CDR1 SNHLY, CDR2 FYNNEI. The length of the CDR3 is 12 residues. V lost 6 bases to trimming and J lost 6 bases, with 10 bases between them. The CDR3 spells CASRDEWDTQYF. The CDR3 DNA follows: TGTGCCAGCAGGGACGAGTGGGATACGCAGTATTTT.

There are a few counts of this clone. DNA of the CDR3: TGTGCCAGCAGCTTGGCCCAGCGAGAGCAGTTCTTC. Protein product: CASSLAQREQFF. The chain joins TRBV5-4 to TRBJ2-1, with D hard to call. CDR1 is SGHNT and CDR2 is YYREEE in the germline V gene (reference sequence). V was cut by 0 bases and J by 10 bases, with 8 bases left in between. The CDR3 is made up of 12 amino acids.

This chain joins TRBV7-7 and TRBJ2-5; TRBD1 might be the D (6 bases). The CDR3 runs to 14 residues. The germline CDR1 and CDR2 sequences are SSHAT and FNYEAQ (reference sequence). Trimming removed 1 base at V and 1 base at J, with 7 bases between. Written as DNA, the CDR3 is TGTGCCAGCAGCTTAGAGGACAGCCAAGAGACCCAGTACTTC. This translates into CASSLEDSQETQYF.

This chain uses TRBV28 with TRBJ2-7; D gene ambiguous. Trimming shortened V by 2 bases and J by 5 bases, and 13 bases separated the two germline ends. Germline lookup yields CDR1 MDHEN and CDR2 SYDVKM. The CDR3 totals 14 residues. The CDR3 region is CASSLPTPGHEQYF. The CDR3 nucleotides are TGTGCCAGCAGTTTACCAACCCCTGGCCACGAGCAGTACTTC.

V and J are TRBV4-3 and TRBJ2-2; 8 bases line up with TRBD2. The CDR3 covers 16 residues. V lost 0 bases, J lost 6 bases, and 6 bases stayed unmatched. CDR1 and CDR2 from the germline V gene are LGHNA and YSLEER. This CDR3 reads CASSQDQREGPGELFF. In DNA, the CDR3 is TGCGCCAGCAGCCAAGATCAACGGGAGGGCCCCGGGGAGCTGTTTTTT.

The rearrangement uses TRBV27 and TRBJ1-4; 7 bases are shared with TRBD1. V dropped 3 bases and J dropped 7; count of bases not matched to a gene: 5. CDR1 and CDR2 (germline): MNHEY, SMNVEV (reference sequence). This CDR3 has 14 residues. This chain's CDR3 is CASSLGQLGEKLFF. Here the CDR3 DNA reads TGTGCCAGCAGTTTGGGACAGCTCGGTGAAAAACTGTTTTTT.

CDR3 sequence reads: CASSQGGHQETQYF. The DNA of the CDR3 is TGTGCCAGCAGTCAAGGGGGGCACCAAGAGACCCAGTACTTC. This rearrangement joins TRBV28 to TRBJ2-5; D tentatively reads TRBD1 or TRBD2 (6 bases each). The germline gives CDR1 MDHEN, CDR2 SYDVKM. This CDR3 has 14 amino acids. Trimming took off 5 bases at V and 0 bases at J, with 10 bases between the two ends.

The rearrangement uses TRBV24-1 and TRBJ2-3, with D hard to call. There are 15 residues in the CDR3. Germline V gene sequence: CDR1 KGHDR, CDR2 SFDVKD. V lost 1 base and J lost 2, with 9 bases in between. CDR3 DNA sequence: TGTGCCACCAGTGATTTTACCTTTTCCACAGATACGCAGTATTTT. It is translated as CATSDFTFSTDTQYF.